These 30 T cell receptor beta chains share one sample of origin, sequenced in a study of blood T cell repertoires in COVID-19. TCRdb's copy holds only in-frame clones and misses some; the assay was immunoSEQ multiplex PCR. Of around 220,000 clones listed, nearly 90% are singletons. Sequencing was performed on PBMCs or T cells enriched from blood (not recorded which). These receptors were taken from a man younger than 40 who had been exposed to COVID-19.

This clone came up once. The J gene is TRBJ2-1, the V gene TRBV15; no reliable D call. The CDR3 length is 12 residues. Per the germline V gene, CDR1 is LNHNV and CDR2 is YYDKDF (reference sequence). The V end lost 4 bases, the J end lost 9 bases, and 10 bases lay between the germline ends. CDR3 nucleotide sequence: TGTGCCACCAGCACTCCCCAGATTGAGCAGTTCTTC. This codes for CATSTPQIEQFF.

This clone appeared once. This chain connects TRBV2 to TRBJ2-3, with D tentatively TRBD2 (5 bases). The germline V gene has CDR1 SNHLY and CDR2 FYNNEI. V lost 11 bases, J lost 0 bases, and 15 bases lay in between. The CDR3 consists of 14 residues. In nucleotides, the CDR3 is TGTGCCGGATCTCTCAAGCGGAGCACAGATACGCAGTATTTT. Its translation is CAGSLKRSTDTQYF. Variable domain in full (rest from reference TRBV2 and TRBJ2-3): EPEVTQTPSHQVTQMGQEVILRCVPISNHLYFYWYRQILGQKVEFLVSFYNNEISEKSEIFDDQFSVERPDGSNFTLKIRSTKLEDSAMYFCAGSLKRSTDTQYFGPGTRLTVL.

The rearrangement joins TRBV30 to TRBJ1-1, with 9 bases fitting TRBD1. The ends lost 8 bases at V and 3 bases at J; junction bases unmatched: 7. The CDR3 contains 13 residues. Germline-derived CDR1 and CDR2 are GTSNPN and SVGIG (reference sequence). CDR3 coding DNA: TGTGCCGTAACAGGGGGCGCGGACACTGAAGCTTTCTTT. Translating gives CAVTGGADTEAFF.

The V gene is TRBV11-3, the J gene TRBJ1-1, with D hard to call. V was trimmed by 1 base and J by 2 bases, leaving 8 bases between them. The CDR3 loop spans 14 amino acids. Germline V CDR1 and CDR2: SGHNT, YENEEA. The CDR3 nucleotides are TGTGCCAGCAGCTTAGGTTCGAGCAACACTGAAGCTTTCTTT. It specifies CASSLGSSNTEAFF. The full variable domain, its missing parts supplied by reference TRBV11-3 and TRBJ1-1, is EAGVVQSPRYKIIEKKQPVAFWCNPISGHNTLYWYLQNLGQGPELLIRYENEEAVDDSQLPKDRFSAERLKGVDSTLKIQPAELGDSAVYLCASSLGSSNTEAFFGQGTRLTVV.

The rearrangement joins TRBV5-6 to TRBJ1-1, with D maybe TRBD1 (5 bases). Germline V gene lookup returns CDR1 SGHDT and CDR2 YYEEEE. CDR3 length: 14 amino acids. Trimming cost V 4 bases and J 11 bases, with 21 bases left between them. The CDR3 bases are TGTGCCAGCAGCCCACACCGGCGGGGCTCGGGGGCTTTCTTT. Its translation: CASSPHRRGSGAFF.

This chain uses TRBV7-2 with TRBJ2-7; TRBD1 matches at 8 bases. Germline CDR1 is SGHTA and CDR2 is FQGNSA. V gave up 2 bases and J gave up 0 bases; unmatched junction bases: 3. The CDR3 runs to 15 residues. CDR3 in DNA: TGTGCCAGCAGCTTAATTCAGGGGGCCTCCTACGAGCAGTACTTC. Encoded protein: CASSLIQGASYEQYF.

The CDR3 sequence is CASSQEGLAGETQYF. The CDR3 DNA is TGCGCCAGCAGCCAGGAGGGACTAGCGGGGGAGACCCAGTACTTC. This rearrangement joins TRBV4-1 to TRBJ2-5; 13 bases match TRBD2. The CDR3 runs to 15 residues. J was trimmed by 5 bases and V by 3 bases; bases with no gene match: 3. Germline CDR1 reads MGHRA; CDR2 reads YSYEKL.

This clone was picked up one time. V usage is TRBV2 and J usage is TRBJ2-1, with 11 bases identical to TRBD2. This CDR3 spans 15 amino acids. The germline CDR1 and CDR2 sequences are SNHLY and FYNNEI. V dropped 6 bases and J dropped 9; count of bases not matched to a gene: 10. The CDR3 DNA reads TGTGCCAGCAGAATAGCGGGGGGGCCTTTTGGTGAGCAGTTCTTC. Encoded protein: CASRIAGGPFGEQFF.

The chain combines TRBV6-1 with TRBJ2-1, with 9 bases matching TRBD2. V lost 3 bases, J lost 4 bases, and 1 base stayed unmatched. Germline V gene sequence: CDR1 MNHNS, CDR2 SASEGT. The CDR3 loop spans 14 amino acids. This CDR3 reads CASSDSGGYNEQFF. CDR3 in DNA: TGTGCCAGCAGTGATAGCGGGGGTTACAATGAGCAGTTCTTC.

The gene calls are TRBV5-1 and TRBJ1-5, with D perhaps TRBD1 (6 bases). This CDR3 has 14 residues. Germline CDR1 and CDR2: SGHRS and YFSETQ. The V end was cut by 5 bases, the J end by 0 bases, with 9 bases between. Here the CDR3 DNA reads TGCGCCAGCAGTCAGGACAGTAGCAATCAGCCCCAGCATTTT. Residues: CASSQDSSNQPQHF.

J is TRBJ1-2 and V is TRBV2, with TRBD1 matching 7 bases. Germline V lookup: CDR1 SNHLY, CDR2 FYNNEI. Germline trimming cut 4 bases from V and 5 bases from J; bases unmatched to any gene: 4. The CDR3 contains 13 residues. The CDR3 DNA follows: TGTGCCAGCAGTGCGGGACAGCAGTATGGCTACACCTTC. It codes for CASSAGQQYGYTF.

This rearrangement joins TRBV6-2 or TRBV6-3 to TRBJ2-7; no definite D call. Germline CDR1 and CDR2: MNHEY and SVGEGT. The V and J ends lost 0 bases and 2 bases respectively, with 11 bases between them. This CDR3 region has 15 residues. CDR3 in DNA: TGTGCCAGCAGTTACTCGTTTGCGTCCCCCTACGAGCAGTACTTC. This sequence encodes CASSYSFASPYEQYF.

The V call is TRBV11-2, the J call TRBJ1-2; TRBD1 matches at 7 bases. With V trimmed by 2 bases and J by 4 bases, 4 bases remained unmatched. The CDR3 extends over 14 amino acids. Per germline, CDR1 SGHAT and CDR2 FQNNGV. CDR3 region: CASSLMTGSYGYTF. The CDR3 nucleotides read TGTGCCAGCAGCTTAATGACAGGGAGCTATGGCTACACCTTC.

The genes are TRBV7-9 and TRBJ2-7; the match to TRBD2 covers 8 bases. The trim removed 4 bases at V and 6 bases at J, leaving 8 bases unmatched. Germline-derived CDR1 and CDR2 are SEHNR and FQNEAQ (reference sequence). This CDR3 has 14 amino acids. The CDR3 is CASSSGGLASEQYF. Here the CDR3 DNA reads TGTGCCAGCAGCTCGGGGGGGCTTGCGAGCGAGCAGTACTTC. The entire variable domain, with the rest obtained from reference TRBV7-9 and TRBJ2-7, is as follows: DTGVSQNPRHKITKRGQNVTFRCDPISEHNRLYWYRQTLGQGPEFLTYFQNEAQLEKSRLLSDRFSAERPKGSFSTLEIQRTEQGDSAMYLCASSSGGLASEQYFGPGTRLTVT.

The V gene is TRBV27, the J gene TRBJ1-1; D possibly corresponds to TRBD1 (5 bases). The germline gives CDR1 MNHEY, CDR2 SMNVEV (reference sequence). The CDR3 extends over 14 amino acids. V lost 5 bases and J lost 3, with 13 bases in between. CDR3 amino acids: CASSPDNFHTEAFF. As DNA, the CDR3 is TGTGCCAGCAGTCCGGACAATTTTCACACTGAAGCTTTCTTT.

This clone occurred once. In nucleotides, the CDR3 is TGTGCCAGCAGAGAGGGGGCCAATGAGCAGTTCTTC. It yields the protein CASREGANEQFF. The V gene is TRBV7-2, the J gene TRBJ2-1; TRBD1 aligns across 7 bases. The CDR3 extends over 12 amino acids. J lost 6 bases, V lost 6 bases, and 2 bases had no gene match. Germline lookup yields CDR1 SGHTA and CDR2 FQGNSA.

V usage is TRBV6-2 or TRBV6-3 and J usage is TRBJ2-7; 7 bases align to TRBD1. Germline loops: CDR1 MNHEY, CDR2 SVGEGT. Trimming cost V 0 bases and J 7 bases; bases outside gene matches: 9. There are 15 residues in the CDR3. CDR3: CASSYSVQGPFEQYF. The CDR3 coding sequence is TGTGCCAGCAGTTACTCAGTACAGGGGCCCTTTGAGCAGTACTTC.

The chain carries TRBV2 and TRBJ1-1, with D perhaps matching TRBD1 (5 bases). CDR3 length equals 14 residues. Trimming removed 7 bases from V and 1 base from J, with 13 bases in between. Germline CDR1 is SNHLY and CDR2 is FYNNEI. As DNA, the CDR3 is TGTGCCAGCAATGCCTTTGACAGGAACACTGAAGCTTTCTTT. As protein: CASNAFDRNTEAFF.

The V call is TRBV6-5, the J call TRBJ1-2, with 7 bases identical to TRBD1. V lost 6 bases, J lost 7 bases, and 8 bases stayed unmatched. This CDR3 is 13 amino acids long. Germline lookup yields CDR1 MNHEY and CDR2 SVGAGI. Here the CDR3 DNA reads TGTGCCAGCAGCATCCCAGGGGGAACTGGCTACACCTTC. Encoded protein: CASSIPGGTGYTF.

The V call is TRBV7-6, the J call TRBJ1-6; TRBD1 agrees at 9 bases. The CDR3 totals 17 residues. The V gene's germline CDR1 is SGHVS and CDR2 FNYEAQ. Unmatched junction bases numbered 13, after V lost 3 bases and J lost 10 bases. The CDR3 is CASSLNRGRGYWSPLHF. DNA of the CDR3: TGTGCCAGCAGCTTGAACAGGGGGCGGGGGTATTGGTCACCCCTCCACTTT.

The chain combines TRBV7-2 with TRBJ2-2, with D tentatively TRBD2 (6 bases). V was shortened by 6 bases and J by 7 bases, with 15 bases between the two germline ends. CDR3 length equals 14 residues. CDR1 SGHTA and CDR2 FQGNSA come from the germline V gene. CDR3 bases: TGTGCCAGCAGTCATAGCGGAGCGGGCGGGGAGCTGTTTTTT. This sequence encodes CASSHSGAGGELFF.

V gene TRBV25-1 combines with J gene TRBJ1-5; D perhaps matches TRBD1 (5 bases). Per germline, CDR1 MGHDK and CDR2 SYGVNS. Trimming pared 2 bases from V and 4 bases from J, leaving 12 bases between. The CDR3 loop spans 15 amino acids. The CDR3 region is CASSENWAGNQPQHF. In DNA form, the CDR3 reads TGTGCCAGCAGTGAAAATTGGGCAGGGAATCAGCCCCAGCATTTT.

Of note for this clone: The same CDR3 arises from other DNA sequences in this sample as well. This chain joins TRBV30 and TRBJ1-1, with D uncertain. The CDR3 has 13 amino acids. Germline V gene lookup returns CDR1 GTSNPN and CDR2 SVGIG (reference sequence). Trimming left V 0 bases short and J 1 base short, with 6 bases between. This chain's CDR3 is CAWSVSSNTEAFF. The CDR3 nucleotides are TGTGCCTGGAGTGTGTCCTCGAACACTGAAGCTTTCTTT.

This clone was counted a single time. The V and J genes are TRBV4-3 and TRBJ1-6; 9 positions match TRBD1. This CDR3 region has 14 residues. From germline, CDR1 is LGHNA and CDR2 YSLEER. The trim removed 3 bases at V and 10 bases at J, leaving 4 bases unmatched. Written as DNA, the CDR3 is TGCGCCAGCAGCCAGATGGGACAGGGCTCACCCCTCCACTTT. Translation gives CASSQMGQGSPLHF.

The chain is built from TRBV20-1 and TRBJ1-3; 7 positions agree with TRBD1. Looked up from germline, CDR1 is DFQATT and CDR2 is SNEGSKA (reference sequence). J lost 5 bases, V lost 3 bases, and 10 bases had no gene match. The CDR3 consists of 15 residues. The CDR3 protein is CSASRLQGTRNTIYF. CDR3 DNA sequence: TGCAGTGCTAGTAGGCTACAGGGGACGAGAAACACCATATATTTT.

The chain is built from TRBV13 and TRBJ2-3, with a possible D match to TRBD2 (5 bases). Per germline, CDR1 PRHDT and CDR2 FYEKMQ (reference sequence). The germline V and J ends were trimmed by 6 bases and 5 bases, with 15 bases remaining between them. The CDR3 is 14 amino acids. This CDR3 reads CASRLAYHRDTQYF. As DNA, the CDR3 is TGTGCCAGCAGGCTAGCATACCATCGAGATACGCAGTATTTT.

The V gene is TRBV20-1, the J gene TRBJ2-1, with 8 bases identical to TRBD1. The CDR3 loop spans 15 amino acids. V was clipped by 3 bases and J by 13 bases; unmatched bases: 17. Germline lookup yields CDR1 DFQATT and CDR2 SNEGSKA (reference sequence). CDR3 amino acids: CSASPGTGSTWGQFF. DNA of the CDR3: TGCAGTGCTAGTCCCGGGACAGGATCTACGTGGGGCCAGTTCTTC.

V is TRBV19 and J is TRBJ1-3; D is perhaps TRBD1 (5 bases). Germline V gives CDR1 LNHDA, CDR2 SQIVND (reference sequence). With 5 bases removed from V and 0 bases from J, the gap between germline ends came to 14 bases. The CDR3 covers 16 residues. Here the CDR3 DNA reads TGTGCCAGTAGTCAACGACAGTTTAGCTCTGGAAACACCATATATTTT. It encodes CASSQRQFSSGNTIYF. The complete variable domain, with remaining parts taken from reference TRBV19 and TRBJ1-3, reads DGGITQSPKYLFRKEGQNVTLSCEQNLNHDAMYWYRQDPGQGLRLIYYSQIVNDFQKGDIAEGYSVSREKKESFPLTVTSAQKNPTAFYLCASSQRQFSSGNTIYFGEGSWLTVV.

The CDR3 coding sequence is TGTGCCAGCAGCCAGTATGCGACTAACACCGGGGAGCTGTTTTTT. It specifies CASSQYATNTGELFF. The rearrangement links TRBV3-1 (or the pseudogene TRBV3-2) to TRBJ2-2; D remains unclear. The CDR3 is 15 residues long. From germline, CDR1 is LGHDT and CDR2 YNNKEL (reference sequence). V lost 3 bases and J 2 bases, leaving 10 bases between the germline ends.

The chain joins TRBV7-2 to TRBJ2-7, with 7 bases aligning to TRBD1. This CDR3 has 15 amino acids. V trimming: 5 bases; J trimming: 4 bases; junction bases outside the gene matches: 11. Germline V gene sequence: CDR1 SGHTA, CDR2 FQGNSA. The CDR3 coding sequence is TGTGCCAGCAGCCCCCAACGAGGGGGCGGGTACGAGCAGTACTTC. Amino acid sequence: CASSPQRGGGYEQYF.